The present TCR beta chain was sequenced within a study of blood T cell repertoires in COVID-19. Data came from immunoSEQ multiplex PCR; TCRdb stores just in-frame clones and leaves some out. The repertoire holds some 250,000 clones, with about 86% as singletons. A remark on this clone: Other DNA sequences in the sample encode the same CDR3.

Germline V gives CDR1 MNHEY, CDR2 SVGAGI. After removal of 5 bases from V and 2 bases from J, the junction contained 3 bases not matched to a gene. This CDR3 contains 14 residues. Sequenced material: peripheral blood. The source is a man in his 60s with acute or convalescent COVID-19. This chain links TRBV6-5 with TRBJ1-3, with 7 positions matching TRBD1. The CDR3 here is CASSQTGTGNTIYF. The CDR3, as DNA: TGTGCCAGCAGTCAGACAGGGACTGGAAACACCATATATTTT.